Listed below are T cell receptor beta chains from one sample, sequenced in a study of OX40 agonist ivuxolimab in advanced cancers. The assay was immunoSEQ multiplex PCR, and TCRdb's table has in-frame clones only and misses some. The sample carries roughly 48,000 clones, about four fifths recorded once. Source: CD4+ or CD8+ T cells sorted from blood, taken in a trial of the OX40 agonist ivuxolimab. The receptors originated from an adult with an advanced solid tumor such as melanoma, head and neck, liver or kidney cancer. CDR3s include the opening cysteine and the closing phenylalanine or tryptophan. D genes are given only for firm matches. Part of the rows lack a size; the others show once, few, many or a class for expanded clones.

size | D | J | V | CDR3 | DNA
- | - | TRBJ2-7 | TRBV29-1 | CSVDWAGEQYF | TGCAGCGTTGACTGGGCGGGCGAGCAGTACTTC
- | TRBD2 | TRBJ2-1 | TRBV27 | CASSPSSGNYNEQFF | TGTGCCAGCAGTCCCTCTAGCGGGAACTACAATGAGCAGTTCTTC
- | - | TRBJ2-7 | TRBV6-1 | CASSEAPFYEQYF | TGTGCCAGCAGTGAAGCCCCCTTCTACGAGCAGTACTTC
- | TRBD2 | TRBJ2-3 | TRBV4-1 | CASSQELLASDTQYF | TGCGCCAGCAGCCAAGAGTTACTAGCGTCAGATACGCAGTATTTT
once | - | TRBJ1-5 | TRBV7-2 | CASSLQLRAPQHF | TGTGCCAGCAGCTTACAATTAAGGGCTCCCCAGCATTTT
- | - | TRBJ2-7 | TRBV19 | CASSIRVSTYEQYF | TGTGCCAGTAGTATAAGGGTCTCCACCTACGAGCAGTACTTC
- | TRBD1 | TRBJ2-5 | TRBV14 | CASSRLDRVGEETQYF | TGTGCCAGCAGCCGCCTGGACAGGGTGGGGGAGGAGACCCAGTACTTC
- | - | TRBJ2-1 | TRBV7-9 | CASSPGETRMTNEQFF | TGTGCCAGCAGCCCGGGGGAGACAAGGATGACCAATGAGCAGTTCTTC
few | - | TRBJ1-5 | TRBV2 | CASRLNQPQHF | TGTGCCAGCAGACTTAATCAGCCCCAGCATTTT
- | TRBD2 | TRBJ2-2 | TRBV5-1 | CASSLGGAGANTGELFF | TGCGCCAGCAGCTTGGGAGGGGCGGGAGCGAACACCGGGGAGCTGTTTTTT
- | - | TRBJ1-5 | TRBV30 | CAWTPDSNQPQHF | TGTGCCTGGACCCCTGATAGCAATCAGCCCCAGCATTTT
- | - | TRBJ2-7 | TRBV11-1 | CASSQGWENEQYF | TGTGCCAGCAGTCAGGGATGGGAGAACGAGCAGTACTTC
- | TRBD1 | TRBJ1-2 | TRBV6-1 | CASSLTGRLGYTF | TGTGCCAGCTCCCTGACAGGGAGGCTCGGCTACACCTTC
- | - | TRBJ2-1 | TRBV5-1 | CASSLEGGASYNEQFF | TGCGCCAGCAGCTTGGAAGGGGGGGCATCCTACAATGAGCAGTTCTTC
- | - | TRBJ1-2 | TRBV5-6 | CASSLVGRGYTF | TGTGCCAGCAGCTTGGTTGGCCGTGGCTACACCTTC
- | - | TRBJ1-1 | TRBV15 | CATSNRATEAFF | TGTGCCACCAGCAACAGGGCTACTGAAGCTTTCTTT
- | - | TRBJ2-5 | TRBV15 | CATSRVLAAGTQYF | TGTGCCACCAGCAGAGTGTTGGCCGCGGGGACCCAGTACTTC
- | - | TRBJ1-4 | TRBV25-1 | CASSEPQGREKLFF | TGTGCCAGCAGTGAACCCCAGGGGCGCGAAAAACTGTTTTTT
- | - | TRBJ1-2 | TRBV5-4 | CASSLMSSGGYTF | TGTGCCAGCAGCTTGATGAGTAGTGGGGGCTACACCTTC
- | TRBD2 | TRBJ2-3 | TRBV9 | CASSAGGKGDTQYF | TGTGCCAGCAGCGCGGGAGGGAAGGGAGATACGCAGTATTTT
- | TRBD1 | TRBJ2-5 | TRBV2 | CASSVGTEEYF | TGTGCCAGCAGTGTCGGGACAGAAGAGTACTTC
once | - | TRBJ2-1 | TRBV4-3 | CASSQDFANEQFF | TGCGCCAGCAGCCAAGATTTTGCAAATGAGCAGTTCTTC
- | TRBD2 | TRBJ2-3 | TRBV7-2 | CASSVTSGGADTQYF | TGTGCCAGCAGCGTAACTAGCGGGGGGGCAGATACGCAGTATTTT
- | TRBD1 | TRBJ2-5 | TRBV5-6 | CASSPMVRGGSGETQYF | TGTGCCAGCAGCCCAATGGTTAGAGGGGGCTCTGGGGAGACCCAGTACTTC
few | - | TRBJ1-5 | TRBV7-2 | CASSQGRYQPQHF | TGTGCCAGCAGCCAAGGGCGGTATCAGCCCCAGCATTTT
- | TRBD1 | TRBJ1-2 | TRBV9 | CASSVDWTGGRGYTF | TGTGCCAGCAGCGTAGATTGGACAGGGGGCCGGGGCTACACCTTC
once | - | TRBJ2-1 | TRBV7-9 | CASSLTELGGDEQFF | TGTGCCAGCAGCTTGACAGAGTTGGGAGGAGATGAGCAGTTCTTC
- | - | TRBJ1-5 | TRBV4-3 | CASSQDEYQPQHF | TGCGCCAGCAGCCAAGATGAGTATCAGCCCCAGCATTTT
- | TRBD1 | TRBJ2-1 | TRBV19 | CASSIDQGQDEQFF | TGTGCCAGTAGTATAGATCAAGGACAGGATGAGCAGTTCTTC
- | - | TRBJ1-6 | TRBV4-3 | CASSQDRGRTPLHF | TGCGCCAGCAGCCAAGATAGGGGCAGGACCCCACTCCACTTT
few | TRBD1 | TRBJ1-6 | TRBV4-2 | CASSQRGTGVWPLHF | TGTGCCAGCAGCCAGCGGGGGACAGGGGTATGGCCCCTCCACTTT
- | TRBD1 | TRBJ2-3 | TRBV19 | CASSMGDRGSDTQYF | TGTGCCAGTAGTATGGGGGACAGGGGATCAGATACGCAGTATTTT
- | - | TRBJ2-5 | TRBV5-8 | CASSFYETQYF | TGTGCCAGCAGCTTTTATGAGACCCAGTACTTC
few | TRBD2 | TRBJ2-5 | TRBV30 | CAWISLAGVGETQYF | TGTGCCTGGATTAGCCTAGCGGGAGTAGGGGAGACCCAGTACTTC
- | TRBD1 | TRBJ1-3 | TRBV30 | CAWGQGAGNTIYF | TGTGCCTGGGGACAGGGCGCAGGAAACACCATATATTTT
- | TRBD1 | TRBJ1-6 | TRBV9 | CASSVDSGQGATPLHF | TGTGCCAGCAGCGTAGACTCCGGACAGGGGGCTACACCCCTCCACTTT
- | - | TRBJ1-2 | TRBV7-8 | CASSLVGQLLAKENYGYTF | TGTGCCAGCAGCCTAGTAGGACAGCTCCTTGCGAAGGAAAACTATGGCTACACCTTC
once | - | TRBJ2-2 | TRBV30 | CAWIGNRKTGELFF | TGTGCCTGGATCGGCAACAGGAAAACCGGGGAGCTGTTTTTT
few | - | TRBJ1-1 | TRBV2 | CASSELLQGGTEAFF | TGTGCCAGCAGTGAACTCCTACAGGGAGGCACTGAAGCTTTCTTT
- | - | TRBJ1-2 | TRBV6-4 | CASSPGGQPYGYTF | TGTGCCAGCAGCCCAGGAGGACAGCCCTATGGCTACACCTTC
- | - | TRBJ1-5 | TRBV5-5 | CASSKPGQPQHF | TGTGCCAGCAGTAAACCCGGTCAGCCCCAGCATTTT
- | - | TRBJ2-7 | TRBV4-1 | CASSQPTGGDYEQYF | TGCGCCAGCAGCCAACCCACAGGGGGGGACTACGAGCAGTACTTC
- | TRBD2 | TRBJ2-7 | TRBV7-2 | CASSELAGEQYF | TGTGCCAGCAGCGAGCTAGCGGGAGAGCAGTACTTC
once | - | TRBJ2-1 | TRBV4-1 | CASSQDREGAYNEQFF | TGCGCCAGCAGCCAAGATAGAGAGGGCGCCTACAATGAGCAGTTCTTC
- | - | TRBJ1-3 | TRBV9 | CASSLTPGEAGNTIYF | TGTGCCAGCAGCTTAACCCCCGGGGAGGCTGGAAACACCATATATTTT
once | - | TRBJ1-1 | TRBV5-1 | CASSKTAYGTEAFF | TGCGCCAGCAGCAAGACCGCGTATGGCACTGAAGCTTTCTTT
- | - | TRBJ2-1 | TRBV5-1 | CASSMVELSRYNEQFF | TGCGCCAGCAGCATGGTGGAGCTATCCCGCTACAATGAGCAGTTCTTC
- | - | TRBJ1-2 | TRBV28 | CASSLPSRLNYGYTF | TGTGCCAGCAGTTTACCCAGCAGGCTTAACTATGGCTACACCTTC
- | TRBD1 | TRBJ1-6 | TRBV7-2 | CASSLSAGGRSPLHF | TGTGCCAGCAGCTTGAGTGCAGGGGGCAGGTCACCCCTCCACTTT